This entry lists 2 T cell receptor beta chains sequenced from one sample in a study of T cell responses to AZD1222 COVID-19 vaccine (dated by TCRdb to 2020 to 2023). The time point label, read with the paper, signifies: baseline before first vaccination. Reading the label with the study, this specimen's treatment or condition is: meningococcal conjugate vaccine given as trial control. Libraries were built with the immunoSEQ multiplex PCR assay. Drawn from immuneACCESS, this table holds only the in-frame rearrangements with V and J called that TCRdb kept. Clones are partly lost; checked studies trace under half to an unresolved V gene and leave the rest unexplained. The sample table holds about 140,000 clones, of which approximately 95% were seen once. The ten largest make up around 0.9% of the sample. Sequencing was performed on peripheral blood, taken on day 0 of MenACWY control vaccination. The receptor set was obtained from an adult in good health.

The rearrangement joins TRBV27 to TRBJ1-2, with 7 bases lining up with TRBD1. The germline gives CDR1 MNHEY, CDR2 SMNVEV (reference sequence). This CDR3 is built from 14 residues. V gave up 8 bases and J gave up 5 bases; unmatched junction bases: 11. The CDR3 loop reads CASGPDRVGYGYTF. The CDR3 DNA reads TGTGCCAGCGGCCCAGACAGGGTAGGTTATGGCTACACCTTC.

CDR3 loop: CASSLGLRAGTEAFF. In DNA form, the CDR3 reads TGTGCCAGCAGCTTAGGTCTTCGGGCCGGCACTGAAGCTTTCTTT. This rearrangement joins TRBV11-2 to TRBJ1-1; no clear D. Germline V lookup: CDR1 SGHAT, CDR2 FQNNGV. This CDR3 has 15 residues. V lost 1 base to trimming and J lost 4 bases, with 13 bases between them.